The rows below give T cell receptor beta chains drawn from one sample of a study of shared T cell receptors in the human thymus. Measured with immunoSEQ multiplex PCR; TCRdb has only the in-frame clones, and not every one. Here the sample spans 72,000 or so clones, about 95% being singletons. Sequencing input: thymocytes. The receptor set was obtained from a human donor. The CDR3 runs from the conserved cysteine through the conserved F or W. A D gene is named only where the DNA matches it firmly. Clone size is stated in some rows and not others, as once, few, many or a class when expanded.

clone size,J gene,V gene,D gene,CDR3 protein,CDR3 DNA
NA,TRBJ2-6,TRBV5-5,NA,CASSLLQGWANVLTF,TGTGCCAGCAGCTTGTTGCAGGGCTGGGCCAACGTCCTGACTTTC
NA,TRBJ2-7,TRBV6-5,TRBD1,CASSYSGQGVDEQYF,TGTGCCAGCAGTTACTCCGGTCAGGGGGTGGACGAGCAGTACTTC
NA,TRBJ2-5,TRBV15,NA,CATSRDQETQYF,TGTGCCACCAGCAGAGATCAAGAGACCCAGTACTTC
NA,TRBJ2-7,TRBV9,NA,CASSPTGHRYEQYF,TGTGCCAGCAGCCCTACAGGGCACCGCTACGAGCAGTACTTC
NA,TRBJ2-7,TRBV7-3,NA,CASSRLGAYSTYEQYF,TGTGCCAGCAGCCGACTCGGCGCGTACTCCACCTACGAGCAGTACTTC
NA,TRBJ2-3,TRBV20-1,NA,CSANMAQYF,TGCAGTGCTAATATGGCGCAGTATTTT
NA,TRBJ2-2,TRBV27,NA,CASSVDSLTNTGELFF,TGTGCCAGCAGTGTCGACAGCCTTACGAACACCGGGGAGCTGTTTTTT
NA,TRBJ2-7,TRBV5-8,NA,CASSFYDRSYEQYF,TGTGCCAGCAGCTTCTACGACAGATCCTACGAGCAGTACTTC
NA,TRBJ2-2,TRBV27,NA,CASKRNCHREENTGELFF,TGTGCCAGCAAAAGAAACTGTCACAGGGAGGAAAACACCGGGGAGCTGTTTTTT
NA,TRBJ2-7,TRBV19,NA,CASSIFGPPPREIYEQYF,TGTGCCAGTAGTATCTTTGGGCCCCCACCGAGGGAGATCTACGAGCAGTACTTC
NA,TRBJ1-2,TRBV6-5,TRBD1,CASSYKDRDHYGYTF,TGTGCCAGCAGTTACAAGGACAGGGACCACTATGGCTACACCTTC
NA,TRBJ1-5,TRBV12-5,NA,CASGLSDEGANSNQPQHF,TGTGCTAGTGGTTTGTCGGACGAGGGTGCCAATAGCAATCAGCCCCAGCATTTT
NA,TRBJ2-2,TRBV14,NA,CASSHYTSILNTGELFF,TGTGCCAGCAGCCACTACACTAGCATTCTAAACACCGGGGAGCTGTTTTTT
NA,TRBJ2-2,TRBV19,NA,CASNLRLTGELFF,TGTGCCAGTAACCTCCGATTGACCGGGGAGCTGTTTTTT
NA,TRBJ2-6,TRBV9,TRBD1,CASSDRGQPYSGANVLTF,TGTGCCAGCAGCGACCGGGGACAGCCGTACTCTGGGGCCAACGTCCTGACTTTC
few,TRBJ1-5,TRBV10-3,NA,CAISDRSNQPQHF,TGTGCCATATCCGACAGGTCTAATCAGCCCCAGCATTTT
NA,TRBJ1-4,TRBV5-6,NA,CASSLGRLGEKLFF,TGTGCCAGCAGCTTGGGTCGTCTTGGTGAAAAACTGTTTTTT
NA,TRBJ2-7,TRBV28,NA,CASSSPFRGRGVEQYF,TGTGCCAGCAGTTCCCCTTTCAGGGGCCGGGGGGTGGAGCAGTACTTC
NA,TRBJ2-7,TRBV19,NA,CASSIDPSDAYEQYF,TGTGCCAGTAGTATAGATCCAAGTGATGCCTACGAGCAGTACTTC
NA,TRBJ2-5,TRBV28,NA,CASTSPGRETQYF,TGTGCCAGCACGAGCCCGGGTAGGGAGACCCAGTACTTC
NA,TRBJ1-2,TRBV6-5,TRBD1,CASSGQGAGGYTF,TGTGCCAGCAGTGGACAGGGGGCGGGTGGCTACACCTTC
NA,TRBJ1-1,TRBV7-4,NA,CASSFYEPGPQGEAFF,TGTGCCAGCAGCTTTTATGAGCCAGGGCCCCAAGGTGAAGCTTTCTTT
NA,TRBJ2-7,TRBV4-1,TRBD1,CASSQDNPPGQEYYEQYF,TGCGCCAGCAGCCAAGATAACCCCCCGGGACAGGAGTACTACGAGCAGTACTTC
NA,TRBJ2-7,TRBV4-1,TRBD2,CASSQENRAGGKSYEQYF,TGCGCCAGCAGCCAAGAAAACCGAGCGGGGGGGAAGAGCTACGAGCAGTACTTC
NA,TRBJ2-6,TRBV7-6,NA,CASSLAPQAQIPSGANVLTF,TGTGCCAGCAGCTTAGCGCCCCAGGCCCAGATTCCTTCTGGGGCCAACGTCCTGACTTTC
NA,TRBJ2-3,TRBV5-6,NA,CASSLPRSDTQYF,TGTGCCAGCAGCTTGCCCCGCTCAGATACGCAGTATTTT
NA,TRBJ2-7,TRBV7-2,TRBD1,CASSFTGTGECEQYF,TGTGCCAGCAGCTTTACCGGGACAGGGGAGTGCGAGCAGTACTTC
NA,TRBJ1-1,TRBV9,NA,CASSQTPAIYTEAFF,TGTGCCAGCAGCCAAACCCCTGCGATATACACTGAAGCTTTCTTT
NA,TRBJ2-5,TRBV7-6,TRBD2,CASSLGLAGQETQYF,TGTGCCAGCAGCTTAGGACTAGCGGGTCAAGAGACCCAGTACTTC
NA,TRBJ1-6,TRBV2,NA,CASSEARQEFSYNSPLHF,TGTGCCAGCAGTGAAGCGCGACAGGAATTCTCCTATAATTCACCCCTCCACTTT
NA,TRBJ2-7,TRBV29-1,NA,CSVDPGIHYEQYF,TGCAGCGTTGACCCCGGGATCCACTACGAGCAGTACTTC
NA,TRBJ1-1,TRBV5-1,NA,CASSLYRAMNTEAFF,TGCGCCAGCAGCTTATACCGGGCCATGAACACTGAAGCTTTCTTT
NA,TRBJ2-1,TRBV7-9,NA,CASSSDTRIPSYNEQFF,TGTGCCAGCAGCTCAGACACCCGGATCCCCTCCTACAATGAGCAGTTCTTC
NA,TRBJ1-3,TRBV6-1,NA,CASSQGLTSAGGNTIYF,TGTGCCAGCAGTCAAGGACTGACTAGCGCCGGGGGAAACACCATATATTTT
NA,TRBJ1-4,TRBV19,TRBD1,CASSIRTGSFEGTNEKLFF,TGTGCCAGTAGTATAAGGACAGGGAGTTTTGAGGGGACTAATGAAAAACTGTTTTTT
once,TRBJ1-4,TRBV28,NA,CASRRSTGPTNEKLFF,TGTGCCAGCAGGAGAAGTACGGGACCAACTAATGAAAAACTGTTTTTT
NA,TRBJ1-2,TRBV4-1,NA,CASSHGRTDNNYGYTF,TGCGCCAGCAGCCATGGACGGACAGATAACAACTATGGCTACACCTTC
NA,TRBJ2-5,TRBV19,TRBD2,CASSKREKAGGGLETQYF,TGTGCCAGTAGTAAACGGGAAAAAGCGGGGGGCGGTCTCGAGACCCAGTACTTC
NA,TRBJ1-2,TRBV4-3,NA,CASSQGAGLSQKDYGYTF,TGCGCCAGCAGCCAAGGGGCAGGACTATCGCAAAAGGACTATGGCTACACCTTC
NA,TRBJ1-1,TRBV5-6,NA,CASSLAPRTEAFF,TGTGCCAGCAGCTTGGCCCCTAGGACTGAAGCTTTCTTT
NA,TRBJ1-2,TRBV12-5,TRBD1,CASGRQGSYGYTF,TGTGCTAGTGGCCGACAGGGGAGCTATGGCTACACCTTC
NA,TRBJ1-1,TRBV9,TRBD1,CASSAQGGLDTEAFF,TGTGCCAGCAGCGCGCAAGGGGGCCTGGACACTGAAGCTTTCTTT
NA,TRBJ1-1,TRBV11-2,NA,CASSFGFWTIGIRYTEAFF,TGTGCCAGCAGCTTCGGGTTTTGGACGATAGGGATTAGGTACACTGAAGCTTTCTTT
NA,TRBJ2-7,TRBV12-2,NA,CASRLKKWDLPNSYEQYF,TGTGCAAGTCGCTTAAAAAAATGGGACCTGCCGAACTCCTACGAGCAGTACTTC
NA,TRBJ2-1,TRBV6-4,NA,CASSSRGPGDEQFF,TGTGCCAGCAGCTCTAGGGGCCCCGGGGATGAGCAGTTCTTC
NA,TRBJ2-7,TRBV18,NA,CASSPDSEREDEQYF,TGTGCCAGCTCACCCGACTCGGAAAGGGAGGACGAGCAGTACTTC
NA,TRBJ2-2,TRBV19,TRBD1,CASSIGGTGLSWELFF,TGTGCCAGTAGTATAGGTGGGACAGGGTTGTCATGGGAGCTGTTTTTT
NA,TRBJ2-7,TRBV2,TRBD1,CASRPGQEAYEQYF,TGTGCCAGCAGGCCAGGACAGGAAGCCTACGAGCAGTACTTC
NA,TRBJ1-6,TRBV7-9,TRBD1,CASSYTGARSYNSPLHF,TGTGCCAGCAGCTACACAGGGGCTAGGTCCTATAATTCACCCCTCCACTTT
NA,TRBJ2-7,TRBV6-5,NA,CASSWDTQDPVEQYF,TGTGCCAGCAGTTGGGACACGCAAGATCCCGTCGAGCAGTACTTC
NA,TRBJ1-6,TRBV27,TRBD1,CASRGQGLYNSPLHF,TGTGCCAGCAGGGGACAGGGGTTATATAATTCACCCCTCCACTTT
NA,TRBJ1-6,TRBV4-2,NA,CASSQFTRDPLHF,TGTGCCAGCAGCCAGTTCACTAGGGACCCCCTCCACTTT
NA,TRBJ2-7,TRBV29-1,TRBD1,CSAGWAGGYEQYF,TGCAGCGCGGGCTGGGCAGGGGGCTACGAGCAGTACTTC
NA,TRBJ1-2,TRBV4-2,NA,CASSQINDGYTF,TGTGCCAGCAGCCAAATAAACGATGGCTACACCTTC